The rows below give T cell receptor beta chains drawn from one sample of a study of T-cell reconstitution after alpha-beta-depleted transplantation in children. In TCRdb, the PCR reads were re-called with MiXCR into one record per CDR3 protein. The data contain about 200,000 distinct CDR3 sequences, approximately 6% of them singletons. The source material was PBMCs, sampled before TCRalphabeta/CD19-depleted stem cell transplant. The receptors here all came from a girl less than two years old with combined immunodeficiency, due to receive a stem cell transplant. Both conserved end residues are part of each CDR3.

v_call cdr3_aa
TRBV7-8 CASSDTGLPTYEQYF
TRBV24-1 CATSDSTGGAIRFETQYF
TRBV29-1 CSVVLAGGNTGELFF
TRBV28 CASSSHQGSNQPQHF
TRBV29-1 CSVEGATGALYEQYF
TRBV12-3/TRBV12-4 CASAEGGLLNEQFF
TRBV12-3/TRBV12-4 CASSLGSGGGTDTQYF
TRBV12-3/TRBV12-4 CASLLAGVSEQYF
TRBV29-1 CSVDYTGEHGNTIYF
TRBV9 CASSVPGGTHRSYNEQFF
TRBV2 CASRGDRGPNEQYF
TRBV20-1 CSARDDDLAYEQYF
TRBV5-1 CASSLAHGGDEQYF
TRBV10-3 CAISDAGWDTGVTYEQYF
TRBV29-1 CSVVVVAIDTQYF
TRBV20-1 CSEKRLNEQFF
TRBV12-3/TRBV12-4 CASSFGPGTYEQYF
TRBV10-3 CAISVTGIDEQFF
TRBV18 CASSPPLSIREWDTQYF
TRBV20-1 CSATTGGGYEQYF
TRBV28 CASSATRDFSYQETQYF
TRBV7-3 CASSRGQGPYNEQFF
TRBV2 CASSVEAGKHNEQFF
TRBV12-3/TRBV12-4 CASSPREFSYEQYF
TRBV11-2 CASSFPSGGEVNGETQYF
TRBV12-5 CASAELGGTGELFF
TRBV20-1 CSASLGRTYEQYF
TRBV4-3 CASSLLRQDSEAFF
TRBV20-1 CSATTGLAGNTGELFF
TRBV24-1 CATSDSYGPGHQGEKLFF
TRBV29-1 CSVLNGELFF
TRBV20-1 CSASGLAGGRTYNEQFF
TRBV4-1 CASSPLGAPNTEAFF
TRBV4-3 CASSQRYRGQYEQYF
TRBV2 CASSEGDGTFDEQYF
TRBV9 CASSANRGPAYEQYF
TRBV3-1 CASSHSTGLSTDTQYF